This paragraph reports one T cell receptor (beta chain). Antigen specificity is unknown. This specimen belongs to a study of blood T cells in healthy people across ages. In germline, CDR1 is MDHEN, CDR2 SYDVKM. V dropped 2 bases and J dropped 3; count of bases not matched to a gene: 11. The CDR3 loop spans 19 amino acids. Study-wide results and caveats: The study could not conclusively compare naive and antigen-experienced cells, given its unsorted PBMCs.

A sample-barcoded 5' primer and a J-beta primer mix were used in a second PCR of about 7 to 12 cycles. Every sample gave at least 2.5 million paired-end reads containing CDR3. TCRdb analysed the 5' RACE reads with MiXCR anew, one entry per CDR3 protein. The sample has fewer than 2,000,000 distinct CDR3 sequences; 34% are singletons. The chain employs TRBV28 and TRBJ2-7, with TRBD2 matching over 15 bases. This receptor was taken from a woman between 25 and 40 years old in good health. Sequenced sample: blood. CDR3 amino acids: CASSLQPGLAGGLDYEQYF. Written as DNA, the CDR3 is TGTGCCAGCAGTTTACAACCGGGACTAGCGGGAGGCCTTGACTACGAGCAGTACTTC.